Given below is one T cell receptor (beta chain) in context. Its target is unknown. The V gene end was trimmed by 5 bases and the J gene end by 6 bases; junction bases not matched to a gene: 3. The CDR3 sequence is 12 residues long. Germline CDR1 reads MNHNS; CDR2 reads SASEGT. An even split of each subset's genomic DNA across several immunoSEQ plates was performed. TCRdb's table, derived via immunoSEQ multiplex PCR, lists solely in-frame clones and lacks some. The table lists 1.6 million or so clones, about 96% of them singletons, with approximately 1.1% in the top ten. The sample belongs to a study of shared clonotypes between healthy human individuals. Study-level points and caveats: Estimated richness values were generally larger in naive subsets than in memory subsets.

There were only Caucasian adults among the donors, and all lived in Nashville, Tennessee. Division of CD4+ cells produced a CD45RA+ naive subset and a CD45RA-negative memory subset. Sequencing was carried out using naive CD4+ T cells sorted from blood. The subset denotes: CD45RA+ positively selected. This rearrangement joins TRBV6-1 to TRBJ1-1; the match to TRBD1 covers 7 bases. The sequence derives from a man under 40 in good health. This chain's CDR3 is CASSTGVPEAFF. In DNA form, the CDR3 reads TGTGCCAGCAGTACAGGGGTCCCTGAAGCTTTCTTT.